The present TCR beta chain was sequenced within a study of vaccination and CD4 T cells after COVID-19. The overall study: Timing of post-vaccine sample collection was a median 72 days after dose two, with a range of 14 to 241.

Germline V gene data show CDR1 as DFQATT and CDR2 as SNEGSKA (reference sequence). Trimming took 0 bases from V and 6 from J, leaving 3 bases between them. This CDR3 contains 10 residues. The treatment was: approximately 11-day PBMC culture with coronavirus spike peptide pools or control peptides (ViraFEST assay). IL-2 (roughly 10 IU/ml) and peptide pools (roughly 10 ug/ml) were added to cultures of some 2.2 million PBMCs per well. About this clonotype itself: What it recognizes is unknown.

Oncomine TCR Beta short-read sequencing was applied to DNA from cultured CD4+ T cells. TCRdb passed the PCR reads through MiXCR, listing each CDR3 protein once. Among about 18,000 distinct CDR3 sequences listed, 35% to 50% were seen once. The specimen comprised CD4+ T cells from blood, cultured in vitro, sampled after SARS-CoV-2 vaccination. The source is a human donor who had recovered from COVID-19. This sequence joins TRBV20-1 and TRBJ2-7; D gene uncertain. This CDR3 is CSARDLEQYF. As DNA, the CDR3 is TGCAGTGCTAGAGATCTCGAGCAGTACTTC.